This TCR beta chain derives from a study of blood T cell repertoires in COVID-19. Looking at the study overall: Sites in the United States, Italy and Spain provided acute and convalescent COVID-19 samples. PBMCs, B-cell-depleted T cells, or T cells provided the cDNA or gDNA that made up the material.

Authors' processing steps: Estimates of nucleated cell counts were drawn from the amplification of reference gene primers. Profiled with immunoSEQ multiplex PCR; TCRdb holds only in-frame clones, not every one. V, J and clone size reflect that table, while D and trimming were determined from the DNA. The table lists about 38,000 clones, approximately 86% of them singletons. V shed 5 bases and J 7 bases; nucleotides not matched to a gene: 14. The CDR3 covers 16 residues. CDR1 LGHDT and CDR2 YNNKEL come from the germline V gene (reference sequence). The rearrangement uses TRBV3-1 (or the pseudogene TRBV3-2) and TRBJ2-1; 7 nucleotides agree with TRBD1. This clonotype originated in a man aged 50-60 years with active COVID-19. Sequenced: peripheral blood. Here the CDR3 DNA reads TGTGCCAGCAGCTCCCCCCAGGGGGAGAGCCTTAATGAGCAGTTCTTC. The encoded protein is CASSSPQGESLNEQFF.